One and the same sample provided the 26 T cell receptor beta chains below, sequenced in a study of cytomegalovirus exposure and HLA in healthy donors (dated by TCRdb to the late 2010s). The library was obtained by the immunoSEQ multiplex PCR assay. Drawn from immuneACCESS, this table holds only the in-frame rearrangements with V and J called that TCRdb kept. Clones are partly lost; checked studies trace under half to an unresolved V gene and leave the rest unexplained. The sample table records under 70,000 clones; about 89% of these occur just once. Together, the top ten hold 1.7% of the sample. Sequencing was performed on PBMCs. Receptors originate from a woman between 18 and 29 years old in good health and CMV-seronegative.

J is TRBJ2-2 and V is TRBV9; TRBD2 might be the D (6 bases). The CDR3 length is 15 residues. Between the trimmed V and J ends, which lost 0 bases and 5 bases, there was a span of 11 bases. Per the germline V gene, CDR1 is SGDLS and CDR2 is YYNGEE. The CDR3 loop reads CASSVVGAGTGELFF. The DNA of the CDR3 is TGTGCCAGCAGCGTAGTAGGGGCGGGGACCGGGGAGCTGTTTTTT.

The chain uses TRBV7-9 and TRBJ1-4, with D perhaps TRBD1 (5 bases). The CDR3 has 13 amino acids. V shed 5 bases and J shed 5 bases, with 9 bases lying between them. The germline gives CDR1 SEHNR, CDR2 FQNEAQ (reference sequence). The CDR3 sequence is CASSAGGNEKLFF. CDR3 nucleotides: TGTGCCAGCAGCGCCGGGGGAAATGAAAAACTGTTTTTT.

This clone was picked up a small number of times. The chain carries TRBV6-4 and TRBJ2-3; 9 bases fit TRBD2. V lost 4 bases and J lost 1; bases outside the gene matches: 0. This CDR3 is built from 14 residues. Germline V gene sequence: CDR1 MRHNA, CDR2 SNTAGT. In DNA, the CDR3 is TGTGCCAGCAGTGGGACTAGCGGCACAGATACGCAGTATTTT. It yields the protein CASSGTSGTDTQYF.

V is TRBV6-4 and J is TRBJ2-3; 7 nucleotides line up with TRBD1. In germline, CDR1 is MRHNA, CDR2 SNTAGT. The CDR3 has 15 amino acids. After removal of 7 bases from V and 0 bases from J, the junction contained 7 bases not matched to a gene. The CDR3 DNA follows: TGTGCCAGCAAACTAGGGGGCGGCAGCACAGATACGCAGTATTTT. Protein: CASKLGGGSTDTQYF.

The V and J genes are TRBV4-2 and TRBJ2-7, with 7 positions matching TRBD1. CDR3 length equals 16 residues. Trimming at V came to 1 base and at J to 0 bases, leaving 6 bases not matched to a gene. Germline lookup yields CDR1 LGHNA and CDR2 YNFKEQ. CDR3 coding DNA: TGTGCCAGCAGCCAAGGCCTGGGACAGAACTCCTACGAGCAGTACTTC. Translating it yields CASSQGLGQNSYEQYF.

The rearrangement joins TRBV13 to TRBJ1-2; TRBD1 agrees at 10 bases. The ends lost 6 bases at V and 0 bases at J; junction bases unmatched: 10. This CDR3 is 17 amino acids long. Per the germline V gene, CDR1 is PRHDT and CDR2 is FYEKMQ (reference sequence). In DNA, the CDR3 is TGTGCCAGCAGGGATGGGACAGGGGACCTATCTAACTATGGCTACACCTTC. Amino acids: CASRDGTGDLSNYGYTF. The whole variable domain, filled in from reference TRBV13 and TRBJ1-2, reads AAGVIQSPRHLIKEKRETATLKCYPIPRHDTVYWYQQGPGQDPQFLISFYEKMQSDKGSIPDRFSAQQFSDYHSELNMSSLELGDSALYFCASRDGTGDLSNYGYTFGSGTRLTVV.

The gene calls are TRBV7-9 and TRBJ2-3, with 9 bases that match TRBD2. J lost 1 base, V lost 6 bases, and 8 bases had no gene match. The CDR3 contains 16 residues. Germline lookup yields CDR1 SEHNR and CDR2 FQNEAQ (reference sequence). The CDR3 here is CASRHRTSDGTDTQYF. CDR3 nucleotide sequence: TGTGCCAGCAGACATAGGACTAGCGATGGCACAGATACGCAGTATTTT.

This clone was recorded only once. This chain uses TRBV9 with TRBJ2-1; 11 nucleotides line up with TRBD2. The V gene's germline CDR1 is SGDLS and CDR2 YYNGEE. V was clipped by 4 bases and J by 0 bases; unmatched bases: 6. This CDR3 comprises 17 residues. CDR3 bases: TGTGCCAGCAGCCTATGGACTAGCGGGTCCTCCTACAATGAGCAGTTCTTC. This sequence encodes CASSLWTSGSSYNEQFF.

The J gene is TRBJ2-1, the V gene TRBV6-5, with TRBD1 identical over 9 bases. In germline, CDR1 is MNHEY, CDR2 SVGAGI. The trim removed 6 bases at V and 7 bases at J, leaving 4 bases unmatched. This CDR3 has 13 residues. CDR3 DNA sequence: TGTGCCAGCAGGATCGGACAGGGGAATGAGCAGTTCTTC. Translating gives CASRIGQGNEQFF.

The V gene is TRBV13, the J gene TRBJ2-7; 10 nucleotides match TRBD1. J gave up 5 bases and V 4 bases, and 5 bases lay outside the gene matches. From germline, CDR1 is PRHDT and CDR2 FYEKMQ (reference sequence). The CDR3 loop spans 14 amino acids. The CDR3 sequence is CASSSRDRGNEQYF. CDR3 DNA sequence: TGTGCCAGCAGCTCGAGGGACAGGGGCAACGAGCAGTACTTC.

The gene calls are TRBV7-6 and TRBJ2-3; 8 bases agree with TRBD2. The CDR3 is made up of 14 amino acids. The junction had 7 bases not matched to a gene; V was cut back by 5 bases and J by 6 bases. Germline CDR1 SGHVS, CDR2 FNYEAQ. DNA for the CDR3: TGTGCCAGCAGCCTATCAGCGGGGGCGGATACGCAGTATTTT. It specifies CASSLSAGADTQYF.

The chain combines TRBV11-3 with TRBJ2-1; TRBD2 matches 7 bases. Per the germline V gene, CDR1 is SGHNT and CDR2 is YENEEA. The CDR3 consists of 13 residues. The V segment lost 3 bases and the J segment 8 bases; nucleotides outside the gene matches: 4. The CDR3 region has the DNA TGTGCCAGCAGCTTGGGGGGAGGGCATGAGCAGTTCTTC. Protein: CASSLGGGHEQFF.

This chain joins TRBV5-1 and TRBJ1-2; D possibly corresponds to TRBD1 (6 bases). The germline V gene encodes CDR1 SGHRS and CDR2 YFSETQ. Trimming stripped 4 bases from V and 6 bases from J, with 13 bases between. The CDR3 is made up of 13 amino acids. Here the CDR3 DNA reads TGCGCCAGCAGCCTTCGGGACATGGATGGCTACACCTTC. The encoded protein is CASSLRDMDGYTF.

J is TRBJ1-3 and V is TRBV6-1, with a possible D match to TRBD1 (6 bases). Germline V gene data show CDR1 as MNHNS and CDR2 as SASEGT. The CDR3 totals 17 residues. V was shortened by 4 bases and J by 0 bases, with 16 bases between the two germline ends. This CDR3 reads CASSAGHRYNSGNTIYF. The CDR3 coding sequence is TGTGCCAGCAGTGCGGGACACCGGTACAACTCTGGAAACACCATATATTTT.

The V and J genes are TRBV19 and TRBJ2-3; 13 nucleotides match TRBD2. The CDR3 contains 15 residues. Germline V lookup: CDR1 LNHDA, CDR2 SQIVND (reference sequence). V was clipped by 6 bases and J by 13 bases; unmatched bases: 13. CDR3 sequence reads: CASRLTSGGPGLEYF. The CDR3 coding sequence is TGTGCCAGTAGATTGACTAGCGGGGGGCCCGGTCTCGAGTATTTT.

This chain uses TRBV5-1 with TRBJ2-1; TRBD2 matches at 12 bases. Germline V gene lookup returns CDR1 SGHRS and CDR2 YFSETQ. The CDR3 covers 16 residues. Trimming at V came to 3 bases and at J to 7 bases, leaving 8 bases not matched to a gene. This CDR3 reads CASSWSSGGARNEQFF. The CDR3 DNA sequence: TGCGCCAGCAGCTGGTCTAGCGGGGGGGCCAGGAATGAGCAGTTCTTC.

This chain joins TRBV30 and TRBJ1-5, with unresolved D. This CDR3 has 13 residues. Germline CDR1 reads GTSNPN; CDR2 reads SVGIG (reference sequence). Trimming stripped 4 bases from V and 4 bases from J, with 11 bases between. The CDR3 sequence: CAWTGGLNQPQHF. The CDR3 DNA reads TGTGCCTGGACAGGAGGGTTGAATCAGCCCCAGCATTTT.

The chain is built from TRBV15 and TRBJ2-1; weak D call: TRBD1 (5 bases). Per germline, CDR1 LNHNV and CDR2 YYDKDF (reference sequence). CDR3 size: 15 residues. Between the trimmed V and J ends, which lost 3 bases and 0 bases, there was a span of 9 bases. CDR3 residues: CATSSRQYSYNEQFF. The CDR3 DNA reads as TGTGCCACCAGCAGTAGACAGTACTCCTACAATGAGCAGTTCTTC.

This clone was observed a single time. The chain links TRBV19 to TRBJ1-5; D gene uncertain. Trimming took off 5 bases at V and 0 bases at J, with 11 bases between the two ends. The CDR3 loop spans 15 amino acids. CDR1 and CDR2 from the germline V gene are LNHDA and SQIVND (reference sequence). The CDR3: CASSVSGDSNQPQHF. CDR3 nucleotide sequence: TGTGCCAGTAGTGTTTCCGGGGATAGCAATCAGCCCCAGCATTTT.

The chain couples TRBV4-2 to TRBJ2-7, with 7 bases that match TRBD2. Germline V gene lookup returns CDR1 LGHNA and CDR2 YNFKEQ. CDR3 length: 12 residues. V lost 3 bases to trimming and J lost 6 bases; unmatched junction nucleotides: 2. DNA of the CDR3: TGTGCCAGCAGCCACTGGGAGGGCGAGCAGTACTTC. Residues: CASSHWEGEQYF.

The chain has TRBV5-1 and TRBJ2-3; 7 positions match TRBD2. The CDR3 has 15 residues. CDR1 SGHRS and CDR2 YFSETQ come from the germline V gene. V dropped 4 bases and J dropped 0; count of bases not matched to a gene: 5. The CDR3: CASSITSESTDTQYF. For the CDR3, the DNA is TGCGCCAGCAGCATTACTAGCGAAAGCACAGATACGCAGTATTTT.

The chain employs TRBV7-2 and TRBJ1-6, with 10 positions matching TRBD1. In germline, CDR1 is SGHTA, CDR2 FQGNSA. The CDR3 length is 18 residues. V trimming: 6 bases; J trimming: 0 bases; junction bases outside the gene matches: 8. CDR3 DNA: TGTGCCAGCAGTCCTAGGACAGGGGGAAGCTCCTATAATTCACCCCTCCACTTT. Encoded protein: CASSPRTGGSSYNSPLHF.

V usage is TRBV5-1 and J usage is TRBJ2-7; 7 positions agree with TRBD1. J gave up 2 bases and V 4 bases, and 21 bases lay outside the gene matches. CDR1 SGHRS and CDR2 YFSETQ come from the germline V gene. CDR3 length: 19 residues. CDR3 sequence: CASSLIPMTRDSRPYEQYF. The CDR3, as DNA: TGCGCCAGCAGCCTGATTCCTATGACCCGGGACAGCAGACCCTACGAGCAGTACTTC.

The V call is TRBV6-5, the J call TRBJ1-2, with D unresolved. Trimming shortened V by 5 bases and J by 4 bases, and 14 bases separated the two germline ends. CDR1 is MNHEY and CDR2 is SVGAGI in the germline V gene. The CDR3 covers 14 residues. In nucleotides, the CDR3 is TGTGCCAGCAGTCCAACGGGGAAAGGCTATGGCTACACCTTC. Translating it yields CASSPTGKGYGYTF.

This chain connects TRBV7-2 to TRBJ2-7; D uncertain. Germline CDR1 SGHTA, CDR2 FQGNSA. The CDR3 is 11 amino acids. Trimming removed 6 bases from V and 5 bases from J, with 8 bases in between. CDR3 in DNA: TGTGCCAGCAGTCAATTCAACGAGCAGTACTTC. The encoded protein is CASSQFNEQYF.

This clone was seen a handful of times. The V and J genes are TRBV2 and TRBJ2-7; 10 nucleotides align to TRBD1. J lost 1 base, V lost 7 bases, and 4 bases had no gene match. Germline V gene sequence: CDR1 SNHLY, CDR2 FYNNEI. There are 14 residues in the CDR3. The CDR3 DNA sequence: TGTGCCAGCAATAGACAGGGGGCATCCTACGAGCAGTACTTC. Residues: CASNRQGASYEQYF.